This T cell receptor (beta chain) was recorded in a study of CD8 T cells in ankylosing spondylitis. V was pared by 2 bases and J by 4 bases, with 15 bases between. Per the germline V gene, CDR1 is SGHRS and CDR2 is YFSETQ. This CDR3 region has 15 residues. TCRdb recomputed calls from the 5' RACE reads with MiXCR, one row per CDR3 protein. The sample holds about 240,000 distinct CDR3 sequences; 8% to 9.5% are singletons and the top ten take approximately 6.2%. The clonotype originates from a male donor with ankylosing spondylitis or in good health (not recorded which). The sample comprised blood, either unsorted or a sorted T cell fraction (not recorded which). The V call is TRBV5-1, the J call TRBJ1-1, with D perhaps TRBD1 (6 bases). CDR3 in amino acids: CASSFQGPGGTEAFF. CDR3 nucleotide sequence: TGCGCCAGCAGCTTTCAGGGGCCCGGCGGCACTGAAGCTTTCTTT.